Shown below are 27 T cell receptor beta chains from a single sample sequenced in a study of Graves' ophthalmopathy and Graves' hyperthyroidism. RNA transcripts provided the template for amplifying TCR beta CDR3 regions. After a first-round RT-PCR with HTBI primers, a second-round multiplex PCR was run. MiXCR, run by TCRdb on the multiplex PCR reads, gives a single entry per CDR3 protein. The table has just over 600,000 distinct CDR3 sequences, roughly 20% seen once. Sample: peripheral blood. These receptors originate from a woman between 18 and 30 years old with stable Graves' hyperthyroidism. Some clones in this sample may be carry-over from other donors' samples.

A remark on this clonotype: Possible read error: a much larger clone is one base away. This is likely a read error, given that the CDR3 carries no conserved phenylalanine or tryptophan at its end. The chain uses TRBV6-5 and TRBJ1-2, with D maybe TRBD1 (6 bases). The CDR3 has 13 amino acids. V was cut by 2 bases and J by 8 bases, with 12 bases left in between. In germline, CDR1 is MNHEY, CDR2 SVGAGI. CDR3 residues: CASSYGRGGGYTL. In nucleotides, the CDR3 is TGTGCCAGCAGTTACGGTCGTGGGGGCGGCTACACCTTA.

The table lists this clonotype with many counts. The CDR3 bases are TGTGCCTGGACAGTACTAGCCGGGGAGCTGTTTTTT. Protein: CAWTVLAGELFF. The rearrangement uses TRBV30 and TRBJ2-2, with D perhaps matching TRBD2 (5 bases). Trimming removed 4 bases at V and 6 bases at J, with 9 bases between. The germline CDR1 and CDR2 sequences are GTSNPN and SVGIG (reference sequence). CDR3 length: 12 residues.

This clonotype occurred many times. The chain couples TRBV12-3 or TRBV12-4 to TRBJ2-2, with D unclear. This CDR3 is built from 15 residues. The V and J ends lost 10 bases and 2 bases respectively, with 17 bases between them. The chain's CDR3 is CATTTWYTNTGELFF. In nucleotides, the CDR3 is TGTGCCACGACCACTTGGTACACTAACACCGGGGAGCTGTTTTTT.

The V and J genes are TRBV7-2 and TRBJ2-5; 7 bases match TRBD2. Germline V gene data show CDR1 as SGHTA and CDR2 as FQGNSA. The CDR3 extends over 16 amino acids. Trimming removed 4 bases from V and 1 base from J; junction bases left unmatched: 9. The CDR3 nucleotides read TGTGCCAGCAGCTCGGCTAGCGGTGTCGTCCAAGAGACCCAGTACTTC. It specifies CASSSASGVVQETQYF.

In its sample, this clonotype was seen many times. The chain links TRBV6-1 to TRBJ2-7, with a weak D call TRBD1 (6 bases). The V and J ends lost 3 bases and 3 bases respectively, with 12 bases between them. There are 14 residues in the CDR3. Germline loops: CDR1 MNHNS, CDR2 SASEGT. DNA of the CDR3: TGTGCCAGCAGTGAGTCCCGGGACAACTACGAGCAGTACTTC. This translates into CASSESRDNYEQYF.

A remark on this clonotype: Since a much larger clone is just one base distant, this may be a read error. It is likely a read error, because the conserved phenylalanine at the end of the CDR3 is missing. The chain couples TRBV20-1 to TRBJ2-7; D assignment may be TRBD1 or TRBD2 (6 bases each). V was shortened by 5 bases and J by 3 bases, with 20 bases between the two germline ends. From germline, CDR1 is DFQATT and CDR2 SNEGSKA (reference sequence). The length of the CDR3 is 15 residues. The CDR3, as DNA: TGCAGTGCTTCGATCGGGGGCGCTGGATACTACGAGCAGTACCTC. It translates to CSASIGGAGYYEQYL.

This clonotype was seen at least ten times. At one boundary the junction diverges from the germline segment, which might be a read error. J is TRBJ2-7 and V is TRBV12-3 or TRBV12-4; TRBD2 is a possible D gene (5 bases). The CDR3 loop spans 14 amino acids. The chain's CDR3 is CASTLRRNTGEQYF. In DNA form, the CDR3 reads TGTGCCAGCACTTTACGGCGCAATACGGGGGAGCAGTACTTC.

This clonotype was recorded many times. This chain joins TRBV2 and TRBJ1-1; no definite D call. This CDR3 has 12 amino acids. V lost 3 bases, J lost 6 bases, and 8 bases lay in between. From germline, CDR1 is SNHLY and CDR2 FYNNEI. The CDR3 DNA is TGTGCCAGCAGTGATCTCGGCGCTGAAGCTTTCTTT. Amino acid sequence: CASSDLGAEAFF. Full variable domain (rest looked up from reference TRBV2 and TRBJ1-1): EPEVTQTPSHQVTQMGQEVILRCVPISNHLYFYWYRQILGQKVEFLVSFYNNEISEKSEIFDDQFSVERPDGSNFTLKIRSTKLEDSAMYFCASSDLGAEAFFGQGTRLTVV.

This clonotype was seen more than once but under ten times. The chain employs TRBV2 and TRBJ1-5; 7 bases agree with TRBD1. The CDR3 contains 14 residues. Trimming at V came to 5 bases and at J to 7 bases, leaving 8 bases not matched to a gene. In germline, CDR1 is SNHLY, CDR2 FYNNEI. The CDR3: CASSPGQQRQPQHF. The CDR3 bases are TGTGCCAGCAGTCCGGGACAGCAGAGGCAGCCCCAGCATTTT.

Notes on this clonotype: This may be a read error, as it is one base from a much larger clone. The rearrangement links TRBV12-5 to TRBJ1-1, with D unresolved. From germline, CDR1 is LGHNT and CDR2 FRNRAP. This CDR3 comprises 12 residues. In nucleotides, the CDR3 is TGTACTAGTGGTTTGGTGGGCACTGAAGCTTTCTTT. This encodes CTSGLVGTEAFF.

This clonotype was picked up a small number of times. The V and J genes are TRBV10-2 and TRBJ2-7; D is possibly TRBD2 (5 bases). Germline values: CDR1 WSHSY, CDR2 SAAADI. V was cut by 7 bases and J by 2 bases, with 9 bases left in between. The CDR3 is made up of 12 amino acids. The CDR3 sequence: CASMEAPYEQYF. The DNA for the CDR3 is TGCGCCAGCATGGAGGCCCCCTACGAGCAGTACTTC.

Remarks on this clonotype: The junction shows a germline mismatch at one end, possibly a read error. This chain links TRBV6-5 with TRBJ1-5; D ambiguous. This CDR3 is 14 amino acids long. Looked up from germline, CDR1 is MNHEY and CDR2 is SVGAGI. The CDR3 DNA follows: TGTGCCAGCAGCTATGGGATAGTCGATCAGCCTCAGCATTTT. This sequence encodes CASSYGIVDQPQHF.

At least ten counts were recorded for this clonotype. The chain combines TRBV27 with TRBJ1-6; D gene uncertain. The CDR3 has 15 residues. Germline V gene lookup returns CDR1 MNHEY and CDR2 SMNVEV (reference sequence). The V end was cut by 5 bases, the J end by 14 bases, with 22 bases between. The CDR3 coding sequence is TGTGCCAGCAGTCCTCCCCCGGACGGGCCAGCGGCCCTCCACTTT. Protein: CASSPPPDGPAALHF.

This chain uses TRBV6-1 with TRBJ2-2; 10 positions match TRBD2. CDR1 is MNHNS and CDR2 is SASEGT in the germline V gene. The J segment lost 1 base and the V segment lost 4 bases, leaving 12 bases of the junction unmatched. The CDR3 runs 19 residues. CDR3 in amino acids: CASSAPVGSGGRNTGELFF. The CDR3, as DNA: TGTGCCAGCAGTGCCCCGGTCGGTAGCGGGGGGAGGAACACCGGGGAGCTGTTTTTT.

The chain's CDR3 is CASSPTGEIYGYTF. As DNA, the CDR3 is TGTGCCAGCTCACCAACAGGGGAGATCTATGGCTACACCTTC. This sequence joins TRBV18 and TRBJ1-2, with 7 bases identical to TRBD1. Trimming cost V 2 bases and J 4 bases; bases outside gene matches: 4. Germline-derived CDR1 and CDR2 are KGHSH and LQKENI. CDR3 length: 14 residues.

Ten or more counts support this clonotype. The J gene is TRBJ1-2, the V gene TRBV30; D might be TRBD1 (5 bases). The CDR3 covers 14 residues. In germline, CDR1 is GTSNPN, CDR2 SVGIG (reference sequence). V lost 4 bases and J lost 6, with 18 bases in between. The CDR3 here is CAWNVWQGLNGYTF. The CDR3 DNA reads as TGTGCCTGGAACGTTTGGCAGGGTCTAAATGGCTACACCTTC. The full variable domain, its missing parts supplied by reference TRBV30 and TRBJ1-2, is SQTIHQWPATLVQPVGSPLSLECTVEGTSNPNLYWYRQAAGRGLQLLFYSVGIGQISSEVPQNLSASRPQDRQFILSSKKLLLSDSGFYLCAWNVWQGLNGYTFGSGTRLTVV.

CDR3 in amino acids: CASSAKAGGLTEAFF. As DNA, the CDR3 is TGTGCCAGCAGTGCTAAGGCAGGGGGCTTAACTGAAGCTTTCTTT. This sequence joins TRBV6-1 and TRBJ1-1; 8 bases fit TRBD1. The V gene's germline CDR1 is MNHNS and CDR2 SASEGT. The ends lost 4 bases at V and 5 bases at J; junction bases unmatched: 9. The CDR3 runs to 15 residues.

This sequence joins TRBV7-9 and TRBJ2-6; the D is unclear. The CDR3 extends over 14 amino acids. Trimming shortened V by 10 bases and J by 3 bases, and 13 bases separated the two germline ends. Germline V gene sequence: CDR1 SEHNR, CDR2 FQNEAQ (reference sequence). CDR3 bases: TGTGCCATCGAGGCGTTATTTGGGGCCAACGTCCTGACTTTC. Encoded protein: CAIEALFGANVLTF.

The V gene is TRBV28, the J gene TRBJ1-3; TRBD1 matches 10 bases. Germline CDR1 reads MDHEN; CDR2 reads SYDVKM. The CDR3 contains 15 residues. Trimming took 8 bases from V and 2 from J; bases not matched to a gene: 6. In DNA, the CDR3 is TGTGCCAGCCTAATCGGGACAGGGGCTGGAAACACCATATATTTT. It translates to CASLIGTGAGNTIYF.

As regards this clonotype: The junction differs from germline at one of its ends, possibly a read error. The rearrangement uses TRBV12-3 or TRBV12-4 and TRBJ2-4, with TRBD1 matching 8 bases. This CDR3 contains 14 residues. CDR3 sequence: CASTTGQAKNIKYF. The DNA of the CDR3 is TGTGCCAGCACCACGGGACAGGCGAAAAACATTAAGTACTTC.

With respect to this clonotype: Possible read error: a much larger clone is one base away. This rearrangement joins TRBV20-1 to TRBJ2-7; D ambiguous. The V gene lost 3 bases and the J gene lost 3 bases, with 6 bases spanning the gap. Per the germline V gene, CDR1 is DFQATT and CDR2 is SNEGSKA (reference sequence). The CDR3 covers 11 residues. DNA for the CDR3: TGCAGTGCTAGGTGGGACTACGAGCAGTACTTC. This sequence encodes CSARWDYEQYF.

V usage is TRBV12-3 or TRBV12-4 and J usage is TRBJ2-7, with D unresolved. The CDR3 is 14 amino acids. V was pared by 5 bases and J by 0 bases, with 11 bases between. The CDR3 sequence: CASSTETTSYEQYF. In nucleotides, the CDR3 is TGTGCCAGCAGTACCGAGACAACCTCCTACGAGCAGTACTTC.

This clonotype was counted ten times or more. This rearrangement joins TRBV12-3 or TRBV12-4 to TRBJ2-5; 8 nucleotides align to TRBD2. This CDR3 spans 16 amino acids. Trimming at V came to 5 bases and at J to 4 bases, leaving 12 bases not matched to a gene. The CDR3 DNA follows: TGTGCCAGCAGTGACGGGCCGGGACTAGGGGGAGAGACCCAGTACTTC. This encodes CASSDGPGLGGETQYF.

As for this clonotype: This may be a read error: a much more frequent sequence differs by one nucleotide. The chain is built from TRBV28 and TRBJ2-4, with D perhaps TRBD1 or TRBD2 (6 bases each). The germline V gene encodes CDR1 MDHEN and CDR2 SYDVKM. The CDR3 loop spans 14 amino acids. CDR3 nucleotide sequence: TGTGCCAGCAGTTTTTGGGGGGCCAAAATCATTCAGTACTTC. This codes for CASSFWGAKIIQYF.

This clonotype was observed many times. J is TRBJ2-7 and V is TRBV7-2; possible D gene TRBD1, 5 bases. With 0 bases removed from V and 2 bases from J, the gap between germline ends came to 8 bases. This CDR3 region has 14 residues. The germline V gene encodes CDR1 SGHTA and CDR2 FQGNSA. The CDR3 here is CASSLAGRAYEQYF. The CDR3 DNA follows: TGTGCCAGCAGCTTAGCTGGCAGGGCCTACGAGCAGTACTTC.

This clonotype was recorded at least ten times. J is TRBJ2-7 and V is TRBV5-1; possible D gene TRBD2, 5 bases. Germline CDR1 is SGHRS and CDR2 is YFSETQ. The V end lost 4 bases, the J end lost 9 bases, and 23 bases lay between the germline ends. This CDR3 region has 15 residues. As DNA, the CDR3 is TGCGCCAGCAGCCCGGCGGGTGACTACGCCTCTTGGCAGTACTTC. This translates into CASSPAGDYASWQYF.

In this sample, this clonotype turned up many times. The chain couples TRBV20-1 to TRBJ1-2; D is unresolved. Germline V gene data show CDR1 as DFQATT and CDR2 as SNEGSKA (reference sequence). Trimming took off 3 bases at V and 8 bases at J, with 4 bases between the two ends. The CDR3 totals 9 residues. The CDR3 nucleotides read TGCAGTGCTAGTCGCGGCTACACCTTC. Translation gives CSASRGYTF.